The following is a TCR beta chain sequence with its context. Its antigen remains unidentified. This sample stems from a study of response to subunit inactivated influenza vaccine. Notes on the study in general: Seasonal influenza vaccination, on each occasion, was suggested by the authors to recruit few new T cells.

V was cut by 1 base and J by 15 bases, with 10 bases left in between. CDR3 length: 12 amino acids. From germline, CDR1 is SGHVS and CDR2 FQNEAQ. TCRdb recomputed calls from the RT-PCR reads with MiXCR, one row per CDR3 protein. The sample has 630,000 or so distinct CDR3 sequences; around a sixth are singletons. The sequence derives from a man aged 50-59 years who received an inactivated influenza vaccine. Sequenced here: PBMCs from blood, sampled 12 days after vaccination. The chain links TRBV7-8 to TRBJ1-6, with unresolved D. The CDR3 coding sequence is TGTGCCAGCAGCTTAGAACGGGGTAACCTCCACTTT. It encodes CASSLERGNLHF.